This T cell receptor beta chain was sequenced in a study of control samples from healthy donors and cancer patients. The assay was immunoSEQ multiplex PCR, and TCRdb's table has in-frame clones only and misses some. The data show 70,000 to 85,000 clones, with about 79% seen just once and more than 9% held by the top ten. CDR1 and CDR2 from the germline V gene are MRHNA and SNTAGT. This CDR3 is built from 17 residues. V was clipped by 5 bases and J by 3 bases, with 19 bases between them. Material for sequencing was PBMCs. This sequence was found in a man in his 60s with head and neck cancer. The V call is TRBV6-4, the J call TRBJ2-2; maybe TRBD2 (6 bases). The CDR3 sequence is CASSRGLLSLDTGELFF. In DNA form, the CDR3 reads TGTGCCAGCAGTAGGGGACTCCTTTCCCTGGACACCGGGGAGCTGTTTTTT.